This T cell receptor beta chain stems from a study of regulatory T cells in long-lasting Graves disease. The CDR3 is 14 residues long, counting both termini. Germline CDR1 and CDR2: MNHEY and SMNVEV (reference sequence). Sample time point: newly diagnosed GD, antithyroid drugs for less than 3 months. Generation of the TCR library employed RNA extracted from PBMCs. Staff took roughly 8.8 milliliters of peripheral blood and put it into EDTA tubes. CDR3 regions were amplified by Arm-PCR using iRepertoire HTBI primers to build TCR beta libraries. TCRdb itself ran the multiplex PCR reads through MiXCR, one entry per CDR3 protein. The sample consists of 400,000 to 450,000 distinct CDR3 sequences, about 15% of them appearing once. A word on this clonotype: No DNA is shown, since the ends of the CDR3 on it are uncertain; the CDR3 is the one TCRdb lists.

The same data also went into a second study, on T cells in Graves' hyperthyroidism and ophthalmopathy. That work adds: Patients with uncontrolled infections, other autoimmune diseases, pregnancy or lactation were excluded. Classification by a 13 V-J model distinguished ophthalmopathy from stable hyperthyroidism.

The rearrangement uses TRBV27 and TRBJ1-2; the table's D call TRBD1 went unverified against the DNA. The sequencing here drew on peripheral blood mononuclear cells (PBMCs), taken at new diagnosis, from a patient treated with antithyroid drugs. This clonotype originated in a woman younger than 45 with Graves disease. The CDR3 sequence: CASSSVGGGSGYIF.